This paragraph covers one T cell receptor beta chain sequence. This clone was observed a few times. The antigen this receptor binds is unknown. There are no base qualities to consult, and no much larger clone falls within one base. Compared with germline, V lacks 7 bases and J lacks 8 bases; bases without a gene match: 12. The CDR3 spans 15 residues, from the cysteine through the phenylalanine. The only DNA kept is the CDR3, 45 bases in frame from the first base. Per the germline V gene (reference sequence), LNHDA is the CDR1 and SQIVND is the CDR2. Survey-level sequencing on the immunoSEQ platform was used to profile the TCR beta chain repertoires. The study's processing was this. Repertoire diversity was measured with the inverse Simpson index, and CDR3 amino acid length spectratypes and V-J pairing frequencies were compared. To annotate clonotypes specific to SARS-CoV-2, CMV, influenza A and EBV, TCR beta CDR3 sequences were compared against VDJdb. The table comes from immuneACCESS by way of TCRdb, which keeps in-frame sequences with V and J called. Part of the clones is missing from these tables; in studies checked, under half for an unresolved V gene and the rest for unknown reasons. The V and J calls and clone size are taken from that table; D and trimming were inferred from the DNA. Recorded for this sample are under 90,000 clones; 90% to 95% of them occurred a single time. Jointly, the top ten make up around 4.6% of the sample.

The source of the sample is a study (dated by TCRdb to between 2022 and 2023). PBMCs were isolated from peripheral blood, and TCR beta sequencing was performed on genomic DNA from unsorted PBMCs. The paper's findings and limits, for the study overall: According to the authors, more investigation is needed, including longitudinal sampling and evaluation of a control group.

The source is a man in his forties with rheumatoid arthritis. The sample comprised PBMCs. The V gene is TRBV19 and the J gene is TRBJ1-4; 8 nucleotides in the junction match TRBD1. At the DNA level, the sequence is TGTGCCAGTACAGAGGAGGGACAGGTTGCGGAAAAACTGTTTTTT. This sequence encodes CASTEEGQVAEKLFF.